The rows below give T cell receptor beta chains drawn from one sample of a study of blood T cell repertoires in COVID-19. TCRdb's table, derived via immunoSEQ multiplex PCR, lists solely in-frame clones and lacks some. The table has about 260,000 clones, 83% seen once; the top ten hold around a tenth. Material for sequencing was peripheral blood. The receptors derive from a woman in her forties or fifties who had recovered from COVID-19. The CDR3 runs from the conserved cysteine through the conserved F or W. The D gene is left open where the match is weak. Some rows mark clone size as missing; the rest say once, few, many or name a class of expanded clone.

j_call clone_size d_call v_call cdr3_aa cdr3_nt
TRBJ2-6 . . TRBV28 CASNPGTLLSGANVLTF TGTGCCAGCAACCCCGGGACACTCCTCTCTGGGGCCAACGTCCTGACTTTC
TRBJ2-2 . . TRBV10-2 CASRLLRGIGELFF TGCGCCAGCAGGTTATTGAGGGGGATCGGGGAGCTGTTTTTT
TRBJ2-7 . . TRBV19 CASSITAGYEEQYF TGTGCCAGTAGTATAACCGCGGGATACGAAGAGCAGTACTTC
TRBJ1-2 . . TRBV19 CASSKALYGYTF TGTGCCAGTAGTAAAGCCCTCTATGGCTACACCTTC
TRBJ1-6 once . TRBV5-1 CASSLWQNSPLHF TGCGCCAGCAGCTTGTGGCAGAATTCACCCCTCCACTTT
TRBJ2-1 . TRBD2 TRBV28 CASSPSLAVNEQFF TGTGCCAGCAGTCCCTCTCTAGCGGTCAATGAGCAGTTCTTC
TRBJ2-2 . TRBD1 TRBV27 CASQQGVNTGELFF TGTGCCAGCCAACAGGGGGTCAACACCGGGGAGCTGTTTTTT
TRBJ1-3 few . TRBV18 CASSRTDFSGNTIYF TGTGCCAGCTCACGGACAGATTTCTCTGGAAACACCATATATTTT
TRBJ1-2 . . TRBV7-8 CASSLLPGMKSNYGYTF TGTGCCAGCAGCTTACTCCCAGGGATGAAAAGCAACTATGGCTACACCTTC
TRBJ1-5 few . TRBV27 CASSLGGVGDQPQHF TGTGCCAGCAGTTTAGGCGGGGTGGGGGATCAGCCCCAGCATTTT
TRBJ1-6 . TRBD1 TRBV6-1 CASSAQGVRTQNSPLHF TGTGCCAGCAGTGCACAGGGGGTTAGAACACAAAATTCACCCCTCCACTTT
TRBJ2-7 . . TRBV7-2 CASSLMGSYEQYF TGTGCCAGCAGCTTAATGGGCAGCTACGAGCAGTACTTC
TRBJ2-7 few TRBD1 TRBV7-2 CASSLGFGTGEQYF TGTGCCAGCAGCTTAGGATTCGGGACAGGGGAGCAGTACTTC
TRBJ2-3 . . TRBV6-5 CASSFRGVDTQYF TGTGCCAGCAGTTTCCGCGGCGTGGATACGCAGTATTTT
TRBJ2-7 once TRBD2 TRBV13 CASSTRTSGRKTWDEQYF TGTGCCAGCAGCACACGGACTAGCGGGAGAAAGACTTGGGACGAGCAGTACTTC
TRBJ1-4 . TRBD1 TRBV24-1 CATSDGQGSNEKLFF TGTGCCACCAGTGATGGACAGGGTAGTAATGAAAAACTGTTTTTT
TRBJ1-2 . . TRBV4-1 CASSQVRRSGHYGYTF TGCGCCAGCAGCCAAGTCCGGAGGTCAGGACACTATGGCTACACCTTC
TRBJ2-7 . TRBD1 TRBV2 CASSDRGTSASFYEQYF TGTGCCAGCAGCGACAGGGGGACCTCCGCGAGTTTCTACGAGCAGTACTTC
TRBJ2-3 . . TRBV6-1 CASSELTSTDTQYF TGTGCCAGCAGTGAGCTGACAAGCACAGATACGCAGTATTTT
TRBJ1-1 . . TRBV18 CASSLPGRTEAFF TGTGCCAGCTCACTCCCCGGGAGAACTGAAGCTTTCTTT
TRBJ1-5 medium-sized . TRBV6-1 CASSESPEGGQPQHF TGTGCCAGCAGTGAAAGCCCCGAGGGAGGTCAGCCCCAGCATTTT
TRBJ2-1 few . TRBV7-7 CASSLPPYRTGNNEQFF TGTGCCAGCAGCTTGCCCCCATACAGGACCGGTAACAATGAGCAGTTCTTC
TRBJ1-1 . TRBD1 TRBV28 CASSLARAGGTEAFF TGTGCCAGCAGTTTGGCCAGGGCAGGGGGAACTGAAGCTTTCTTT
TRBJ2-7 . TRBD1 TRBV5-6 CASSLVGGQGDF TGTGCCAGCAGCTTGGTCGGGGGACAGGGAGACTTC
TRBJ2-1 few TRBD1 TRBV10-3 CATSVGDRVYNEQFF TGTGCCACCAGCGTAGGGGACAGGGTCTACAATGAGCAGTTCTTC
TRBJ2-7 . TRBD1 TRBV2 CASRGQGGQQYF TGTGCCAGCAGGGGACAGGGGGGTCAGCAGTACTTC
TRBJ1-2 . TRBD1 TRBV7-9 CASSLGDSVYGYTF TGTGCCAGCAGCTTAGGGGACAGTGTTTATGGCTACACCTTC
TRBJ1-5 . TRBD1 TRBV6-5 CASSYSVTGDQPQHF TGTGCCAGCAGTTACTCGGTTACAGGGGATCAGCCCCAGCATTTT
TRBJ2-7 . . TRBV7-2 CASSYGRGEQYF TGTGCCAGCAGCTATGGTAGGGGAGAGCAGTACTTC
TRBJ2-7 . TRBD2 TRBV7-2 CASSPVGGYEQYF TGTGCCAGCAGTCCGGTCGGGGGGTACGAGCAGTACTTC
TRBJ1-2 few TRBD1 TRBV9 CASSPRRQGEGYTF TGTGCCAGCAGCCCACGACGACAGGGAGAGGGCTACACCTTC
TRBJ2-7 . TRBD1 TRBV7-7 CASSTGTGSEQYF TGTGCCAGCAGTACCGGGACAGGGAGCGAGCAGTACTTC
TRBJ1-1 . . TRBV2 CASSEVYGNTEAFF TGTGCCAGCAGTGAAGTTTACGGGAACACTGAAGCTTTCTTT